Listed below are T cell receptor beta chains from one sample, sequenced in a study of cytomegalovirus exposure and HLA in healthy donors. Sequencing used immunoSEQ multiplex PCR; TCRdb keeps in-frame clones, though not all of them. The table records some 110,000 clones, approximately 78% of them present only once. The sequenced sample was PBMCs. These receptor sequences come from a woman aged 40 to 55 in good health and CMV-seronegative. Each CDR3 is given with its conserved first and last residue. A D gene is named only where the DNA matches it firmly.

d_call: TRBD1
v_call: TRBV7-2
j_call: TRBJ2-7
cdr3_aa: CASSLQGADNYEQYF
cdr3_nt: TGTGCCAGCAGCCTCCAGGGGGCAGACAACTACGAGCAGTACTTC

d_call: TRBD2
v_call: TRBV5-1
j_call: TRBJ2-1
cdr3_aa: CASSLAVAGLMSDEQFF
cdr3_nt: TGCGCCAGCAGCTTGGCGGTAGCGGGATTGATGTCGGATGAGCAGTTCTTC

d_call: TRBD1
v_call: TRBV28
j_call: TRBJ1-2
cdr3_aa: CASAKGGRGREGYTF
cdr3_nt: TGTGCCAGCGCAAAAGGGGGCAGGGGGCGGGAAGGCTACACCTTC

d_call: TRBD1
v_call: TRBV15
j_call: TRBJ1-5
cdr3_aa: CATSRAWDSYNQPQHF
cdr3_nt: TGTGCCACCAGCAGGGCCTGGGACAGTTACAATCAGCCCCAGCATTTT

d_call: NA
v_call: TRBV28
j_call: TRBJ2-1
cdr3_aa: CASSPDGGRGNEQFF
cdr3_nt: TGTGCCAGCAGCCCGGACGGCGGACGGGGCAATGAGCAGTTCTTC

d_call: NA
v_call: TRBV9
j_call: TRBJ1-2
cdr3_aa: CASTFSTAPSESCTF
cdr3_nt: TGTGCCAGCACCTTCTCGACAGCGCCCTCCGAGTCTTGTACCTTC

d_call: NA
v_call: TRBV27
j_call: TRBJ1-2
cdr3_aa: CASSSDMGGFVYGYTF
cdr3_nt: TGTGCCAGCAGTTCCGACATGGGGGGATTCGTCTATGGCTACACCTTC

d_call: NA
v_call: TRBV7-9
j_call: TRBJ2-7
cdr3_aa: CASRKEGRSVYEQYF
cdr3_nt: TGTGCCAGCAGAAAAGAGGGTAGGTCGGTTTACGAGCAGTACTTC

d_call: TRBD1
v_call: TRBV28
j_call: TRBJ2-3
cdr3_aa: CASRVTGEEYF
cdr3_nt: TGTGCCAGCAGAGTGACAGGGGAAGAGTATTTT

d_call: NA
v_call: TRBV28
j_call: TRBJ2-1
cdr3_aa: CASSFAGSSYNEQFF
cdr3_nt: TGTGCCAGCAGTTTCGCGGGGAGCTCCTACAATGAGCAGTTCTTC

d_call: TRBD2
v_call: TRBV28
j_call: TRBJ2-1
cdr3_aa: CASRETSGGLSEQFF
cdr3_nt: TGTGCCAGCAGGGAGACTAGCGGGGGCTTGAGTGAGCAGTTCTTC